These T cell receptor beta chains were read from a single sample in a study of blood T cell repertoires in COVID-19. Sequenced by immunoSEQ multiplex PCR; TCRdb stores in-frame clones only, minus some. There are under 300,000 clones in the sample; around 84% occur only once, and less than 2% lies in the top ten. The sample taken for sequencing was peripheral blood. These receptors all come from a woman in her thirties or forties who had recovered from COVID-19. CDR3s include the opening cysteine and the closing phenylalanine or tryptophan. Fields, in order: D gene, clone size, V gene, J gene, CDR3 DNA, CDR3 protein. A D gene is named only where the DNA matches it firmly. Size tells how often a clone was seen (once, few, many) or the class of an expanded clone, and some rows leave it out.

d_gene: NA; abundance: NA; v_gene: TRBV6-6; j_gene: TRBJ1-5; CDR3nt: TGTGCCAGCAGTTTCAGCAGGTACAATCAGCCCCAGCATTTT; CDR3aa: CASSFSRYNQPQHF
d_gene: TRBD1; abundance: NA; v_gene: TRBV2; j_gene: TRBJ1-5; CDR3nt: TGTGCCAGCAGAGACGAGACAGGGTTCGCCCAATATAGCAATCAGCCCCAGCATTTT; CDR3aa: CASRDETGFAQYSNQPQHF
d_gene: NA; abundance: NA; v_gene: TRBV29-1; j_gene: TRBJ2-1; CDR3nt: TGCAGCGTTGGCCCTACAGGGAGTGATGAGCAGTTCTTC; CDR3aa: CSVGPTGSDEQFF
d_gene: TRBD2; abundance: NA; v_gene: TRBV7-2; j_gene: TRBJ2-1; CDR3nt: TGTGCCAGCAGCTTACCGGGGGGGTCTGAGCAGTTCTTC; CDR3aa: CASSLPGGSEQFF
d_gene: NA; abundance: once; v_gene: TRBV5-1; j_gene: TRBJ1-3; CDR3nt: TGCGCCAGCAGAGAGGTCCCCTCTGGAAACACCATATATTTT; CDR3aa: CASREVPSGNTIYF
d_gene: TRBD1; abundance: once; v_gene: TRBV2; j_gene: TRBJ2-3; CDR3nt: TGTGCCAGCGGCGCCAGACAGGGAGTGTTGGATACGCAGTATTTT; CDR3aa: CASGARQGVLDTQYF
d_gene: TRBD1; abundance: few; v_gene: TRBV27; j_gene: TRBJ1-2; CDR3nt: TGTGCCAGCGCTTCCCAAACAGGGGGCAACTATGGCTACACCTTC; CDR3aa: CASASQTGGNYGYTF
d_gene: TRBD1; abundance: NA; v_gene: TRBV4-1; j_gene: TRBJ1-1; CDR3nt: TGCGCCAGCAGCCAAGCCGATAGAGGGACAGGGGAAGCTTTCTTT; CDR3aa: CASSQADRGTGEAFF
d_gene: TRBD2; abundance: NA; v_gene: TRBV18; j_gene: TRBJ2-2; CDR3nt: TGTGCCAGCTCACCCCCAGGGACTAGGAACACCGGGGAGCTGTTTTTT; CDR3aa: CASSPPGTRNTGELFF
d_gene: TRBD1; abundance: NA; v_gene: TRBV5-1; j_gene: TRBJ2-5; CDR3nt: TGCGCCAGCAGCCCCGGGACAGGGAGTCCCGAGACCCAGTACTTC; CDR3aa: CASSPGTGSPETQYF
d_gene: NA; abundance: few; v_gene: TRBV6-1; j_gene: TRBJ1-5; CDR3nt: TGTGCCAGCAGTGAAGCCTACGAACGGCCCCAGCATTTT; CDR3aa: CASSEAYERPQHF
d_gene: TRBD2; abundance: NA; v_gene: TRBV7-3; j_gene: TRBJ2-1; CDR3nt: TGTGCCAGCAGCGTAAGCGGGGGGGCCGGTGAGCAGTTCTTC; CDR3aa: CASSVSGGAGEQFF
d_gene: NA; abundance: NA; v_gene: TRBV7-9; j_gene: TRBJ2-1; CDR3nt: TGTGCCAGCACCTTCGGGTACGATACAAATGAGCAGTTCTTC; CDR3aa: CASTFGYDTNEQFF
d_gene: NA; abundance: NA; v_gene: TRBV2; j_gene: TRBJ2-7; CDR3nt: TGTGCCAGCAGTGCCATGACAGATGGGGGGGAGCAGTACTTC; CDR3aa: CASSAMTDGGEQYF